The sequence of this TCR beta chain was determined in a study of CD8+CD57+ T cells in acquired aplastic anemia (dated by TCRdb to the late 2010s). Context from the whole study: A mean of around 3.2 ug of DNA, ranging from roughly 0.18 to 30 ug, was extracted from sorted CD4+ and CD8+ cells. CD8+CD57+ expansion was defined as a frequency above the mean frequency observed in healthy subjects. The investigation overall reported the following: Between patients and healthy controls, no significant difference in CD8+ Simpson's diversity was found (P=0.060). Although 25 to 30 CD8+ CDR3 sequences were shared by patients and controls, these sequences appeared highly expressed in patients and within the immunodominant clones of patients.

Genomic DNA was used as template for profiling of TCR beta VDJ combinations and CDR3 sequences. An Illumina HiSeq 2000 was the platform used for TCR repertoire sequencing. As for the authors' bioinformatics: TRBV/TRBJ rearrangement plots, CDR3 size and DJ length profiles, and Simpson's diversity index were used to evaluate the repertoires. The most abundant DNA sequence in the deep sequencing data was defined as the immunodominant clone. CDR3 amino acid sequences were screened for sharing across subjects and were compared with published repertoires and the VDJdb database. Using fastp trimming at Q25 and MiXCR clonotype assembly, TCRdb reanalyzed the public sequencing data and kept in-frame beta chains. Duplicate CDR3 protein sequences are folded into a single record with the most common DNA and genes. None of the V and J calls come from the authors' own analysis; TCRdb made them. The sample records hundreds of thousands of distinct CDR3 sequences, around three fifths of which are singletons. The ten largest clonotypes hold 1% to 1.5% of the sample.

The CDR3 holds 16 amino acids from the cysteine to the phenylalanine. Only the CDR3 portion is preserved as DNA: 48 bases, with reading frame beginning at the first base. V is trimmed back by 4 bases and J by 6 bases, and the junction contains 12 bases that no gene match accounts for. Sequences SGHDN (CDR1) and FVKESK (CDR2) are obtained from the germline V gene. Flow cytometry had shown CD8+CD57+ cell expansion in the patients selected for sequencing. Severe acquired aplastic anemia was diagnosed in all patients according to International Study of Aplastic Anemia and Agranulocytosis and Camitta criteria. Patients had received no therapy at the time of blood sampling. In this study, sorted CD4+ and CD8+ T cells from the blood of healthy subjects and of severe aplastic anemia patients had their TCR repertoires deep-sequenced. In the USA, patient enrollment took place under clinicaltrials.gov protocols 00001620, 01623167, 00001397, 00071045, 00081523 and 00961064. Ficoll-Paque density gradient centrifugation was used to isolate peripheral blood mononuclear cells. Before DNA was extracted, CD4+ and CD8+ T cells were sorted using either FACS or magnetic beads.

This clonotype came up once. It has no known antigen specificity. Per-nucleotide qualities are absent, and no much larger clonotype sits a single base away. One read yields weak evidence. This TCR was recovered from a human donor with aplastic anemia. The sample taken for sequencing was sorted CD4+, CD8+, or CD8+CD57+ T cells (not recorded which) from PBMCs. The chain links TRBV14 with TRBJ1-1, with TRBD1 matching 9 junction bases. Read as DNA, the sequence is TGTGCCAGCAGCCTCCAAACAGGGGGCGGGAGTTCTGAAGCTTTCTTT. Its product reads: CASSLQTGGGSSEAFF.